This TCR beta chain was obtained from a study of shared clonotypes between healthy human individuals. On this clone itself: The antigen remains undetermined.

Study outcomes and limitations: Expectations were that clonotype sharing among donors would be affected by sequencing depth. Tissues were not sampled, only blood, and their repertoires likely differ.

The trim removed 4 bases at V and 5 bases at J, leaving 7 bases unmatched. Germline values: CDR1 SGDLS, CDR2 YYNGEE. The CDR3 is made up of 14 amino acids. As defined, naive CD8 cells were CD45RO-negative and positively selected for CCR7, with terminally differentiated effector memory CD45RA+ cells excluded. The donors were adults (healthy and HIV-negative) with no recent acute infections or vaccinations. The assay was immunoSEQ multiplex PCR, and TCRdb's table has in-frame clones only and misses some. Here the sample spans 760,000 or so clones, about 97% being singletons. The chain links TRBV9 to TRBJ1-1; TRBD1 matches at 8 bases. This clonotype originated in a man in his thirties or forties in good health. Sample: naive CD8+ T cells sorted from blood. The CDR3 DNA sequence: TGTGCCAGCAGCCCCGCAGGGGGCGAAACTGAAGCTTTCTTT. Its translation: CASSPAGGETEAFF.